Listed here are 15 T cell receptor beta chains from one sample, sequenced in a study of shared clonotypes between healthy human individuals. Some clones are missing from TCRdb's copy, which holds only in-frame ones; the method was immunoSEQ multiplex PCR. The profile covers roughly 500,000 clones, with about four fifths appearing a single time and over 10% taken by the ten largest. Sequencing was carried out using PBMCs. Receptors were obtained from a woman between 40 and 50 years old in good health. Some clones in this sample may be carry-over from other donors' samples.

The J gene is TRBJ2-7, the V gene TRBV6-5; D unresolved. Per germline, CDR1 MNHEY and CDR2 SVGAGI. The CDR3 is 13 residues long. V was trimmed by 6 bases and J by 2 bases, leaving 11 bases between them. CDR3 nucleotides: TGTGCCAGCAGCGAAACGGGTCCCTACGAGCAGTACTTC. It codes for CASSETGPYEQYF.

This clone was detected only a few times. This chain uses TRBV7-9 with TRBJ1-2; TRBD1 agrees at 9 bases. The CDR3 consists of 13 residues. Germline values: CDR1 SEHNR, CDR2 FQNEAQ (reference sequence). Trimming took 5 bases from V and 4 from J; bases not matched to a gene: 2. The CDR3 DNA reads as TGTGCCAGCAGCGTACAGGGGGCCTATGGCTACACCTTC. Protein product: CASSVQGAYGYTF.

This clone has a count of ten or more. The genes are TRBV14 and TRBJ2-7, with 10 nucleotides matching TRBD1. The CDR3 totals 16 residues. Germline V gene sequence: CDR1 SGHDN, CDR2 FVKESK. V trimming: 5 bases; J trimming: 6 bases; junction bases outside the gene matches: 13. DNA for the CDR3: TGTGCCAGCAGCTCCCTTCTCGGGACAGGGGCCCTCGAGCAGTACTTC. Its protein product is CASSSLLGTGALEQYF.

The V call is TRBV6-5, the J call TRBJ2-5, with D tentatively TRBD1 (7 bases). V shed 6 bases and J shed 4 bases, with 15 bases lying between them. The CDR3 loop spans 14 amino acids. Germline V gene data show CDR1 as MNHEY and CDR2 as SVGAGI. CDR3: CASRAGGRRETQYF. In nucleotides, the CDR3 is TGTGCCAGCAGGGCAGGGGGGAGGCGAGAGACCCAGTACTTC.

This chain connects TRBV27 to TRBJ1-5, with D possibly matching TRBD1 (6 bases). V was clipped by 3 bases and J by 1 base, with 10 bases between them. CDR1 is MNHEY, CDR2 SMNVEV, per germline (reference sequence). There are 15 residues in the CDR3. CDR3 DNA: TGTGCCAGCAGTTTGAATGGACAGAGCAATCAGCCCCAGCATTTT. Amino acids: CASSLNGQSNQPQHF.

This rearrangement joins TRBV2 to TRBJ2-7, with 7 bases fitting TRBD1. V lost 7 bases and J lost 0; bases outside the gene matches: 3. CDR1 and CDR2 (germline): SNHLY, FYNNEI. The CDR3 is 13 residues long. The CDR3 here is CASKRDSSYEQYF. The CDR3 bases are TGTGCCAGCAAGAGGGACAGCTCCTACGAGCAGTACTTC.

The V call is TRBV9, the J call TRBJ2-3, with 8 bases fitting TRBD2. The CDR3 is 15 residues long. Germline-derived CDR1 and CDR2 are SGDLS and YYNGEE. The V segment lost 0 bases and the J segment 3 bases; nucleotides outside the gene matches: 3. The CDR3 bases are TGTGCCAGCAGCGTAGTCGCTAGCGGGACAGATACGCAGTATTTT. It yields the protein CASSVVASGTDTQYF.

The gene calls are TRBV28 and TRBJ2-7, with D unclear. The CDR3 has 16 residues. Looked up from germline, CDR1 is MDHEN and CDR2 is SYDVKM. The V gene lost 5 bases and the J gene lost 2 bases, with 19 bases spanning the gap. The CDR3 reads CASSTPGLGATYEQYF. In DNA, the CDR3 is TGTGCCAGCAGTACCCCTGGTTTAGGAGCCACCTACGAGCAGTACTTC.

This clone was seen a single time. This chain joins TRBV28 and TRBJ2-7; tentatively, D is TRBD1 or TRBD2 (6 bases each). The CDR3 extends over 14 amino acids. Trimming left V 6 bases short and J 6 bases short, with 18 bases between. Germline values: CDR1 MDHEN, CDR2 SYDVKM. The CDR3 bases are TGTGCCAGCAGCCGCGGGACACCGGTCGGCGAGCAGTACTTC. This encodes CASSRGTPVGEQYF.

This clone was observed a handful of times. The CDR3 region has the DNA TGTGCCAGCAGTGAAGCTCGGGGGCGCGACTACGAGCAGTACTTC. Its translation: CASSEARGRDYEQYF. V gene TRBV6-1 combines with J gene TRBJ2-7; D may correspond to TRBD1 or TRBD2 (6 bases each). The germline V gene has CDR1 MNHNS and CDR2 SASEGT. V shed 0 bases and J shed 3 bases, with 12 bases lying between them. This CDR3 spans 15 amino acids.

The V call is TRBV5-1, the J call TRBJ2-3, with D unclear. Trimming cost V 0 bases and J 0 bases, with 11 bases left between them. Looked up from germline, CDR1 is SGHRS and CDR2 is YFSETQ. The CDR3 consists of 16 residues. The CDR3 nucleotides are TGCGCCAGCAGCTTGGTGGCAACTTCTAGCACAGATACGCAGTATTTT. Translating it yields CASSLVATSSTDTQYF.

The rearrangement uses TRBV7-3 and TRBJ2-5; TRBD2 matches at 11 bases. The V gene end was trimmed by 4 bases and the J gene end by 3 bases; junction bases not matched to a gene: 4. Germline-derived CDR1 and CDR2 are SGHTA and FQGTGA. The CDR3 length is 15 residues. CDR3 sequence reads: CASSSQGLAEETQYF. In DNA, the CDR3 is TGTGCCAGCAGCTCCCAGGGACTAGCGGAAGAGACCCAGTACTTC.

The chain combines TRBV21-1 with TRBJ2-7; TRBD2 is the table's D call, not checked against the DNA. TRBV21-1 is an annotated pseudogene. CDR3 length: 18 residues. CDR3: CASTITKSPSSPLYEQYF. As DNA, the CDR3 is TGTGCCAGCACCATTACCAAGAGTCCAAGTTCCCCACTCTACGAGCAGTACTTC.

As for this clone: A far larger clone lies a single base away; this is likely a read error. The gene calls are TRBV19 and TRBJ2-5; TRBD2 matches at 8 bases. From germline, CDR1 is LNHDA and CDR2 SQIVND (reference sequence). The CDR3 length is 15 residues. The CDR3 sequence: CASRGVGRAQETHYF. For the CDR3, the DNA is TGTGCCAGTAGAGGGGTCGGGAGGGCCCAAGAGACCCACTACTTC.

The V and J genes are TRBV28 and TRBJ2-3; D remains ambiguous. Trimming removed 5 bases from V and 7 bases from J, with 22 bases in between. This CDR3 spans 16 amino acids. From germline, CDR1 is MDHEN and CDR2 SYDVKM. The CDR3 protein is CASSPPVRRGRNTQYF. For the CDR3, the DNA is TGTGCCAGCAGTCCCCCCGTTCGGAGAGGTAGGAATACGCAGTATTTT.